The 18 T cell receptor beta chains below all came from one sample that was sequenced in a study of shared clonotypes between healthy human individuals. Repertoires were generated with immunoSEQ multiplex PCR, while TCRdb's copy carries only in-frame clones and drops some. Counted here are nearly 750,000 clones, around 77% occurring once; the ten biggest clones make up approximately 1.8%. Sequenced sample: memory CD4+ T cells sorted from blood. The sample's subset: CD45RA-negative fraction. These receptors all come from a woman aged 25 to 39 in good health.

Many counts were recorded for this clone. Other DNA sequences from this sample encode an identical CDR3 as well. This chain uses TRBV7-2 with TRBJ2-5; 9 bases are a match to TRBD2. Germline V gives CDR1 SGHTA, CDR2 FQGNSA. V lost 1 base, J lost 5 bases, and 8 bases stayed unmatched. The CDR3 has 16 amino acids. The DNA of the CDR3 is TGTGCCAGCAGCTTAGGCGGGCTAGCGGGATGGGAGACCCAGTACTTC. Its protein product is CASSLGGLAGWETQYF.

This clone showed up many times. The sample has other DNA sequences that encode this CDR3 too. The chain combines TRBV2 with TRBJ2-3, with D unclear. Germline-derived CDR1 and CDR2 are SNHLY and FYNNEI. The V gene lost 4 bases and the J gene lost 6 bases, with 11 bases spanning the gap. This CDR3 contains 13 residues. The CDR3 DNA is TGTGCCAGCAGTGTTGGGCTCAGTGATACGCAGTATTTT. Translating it yields CASSVGLSDTQYF.

This clone was counted a single time. This sequence joins TRBV28 and TRBJ2-1, with D unresolved. Looked up from germline, CDR1 is MDHEN and CDR2 is SYDVKM. Trimming took 3 bases from V and 7 from J, leaving 13 bases between them. CDR3 length equals 14 residues. The CDR3 is CASSLGGRANEQFF. CDR3 coding DNA: TGTGCCAGCAGTTTGGGCGGACGCGCGAATGAGCAGTTCTTC. The full variable domain, rest sourced from reference TRBV28 and TRBJ2-1, is DVKVTQSSRYLVKRTGEKVFLECVQDMDHENMFWYRQDPGLGLRLIYFSYDVKMKEKGDIPEGYSVSREKKERFSLILESASTNQTSMYLCASSLGGRANEQFFGPGTRLTVL.

The V gene is TRBV25-1, the J gene TRBJ1-6, with 9 positions matching TRBD1. Germline CDR1 is MGHDK and CDR2 is SYGVNS. The CDR3 is 14 amino acids. V was pared by 4 bases and J by 7 bases, with 2 bases of the junction left unmatched. DNA for the CDR3: TGTGCCAGCAGTGTCGGGACAGGGAATTCACCCCTCCACTTT. Its protein product is CASSVGTGNSPLHF.

The V call is TRBV6-4, the J call TRBJ2-3; TRBD2 aligns across 8 bases. Trimming cost V 4 bases and J 2 bases; bases outside gene matches: 5. This CDR3 contains 15 residues. Germline-derived CDR1 and CDR2 are MRHNA and SNTAGT. Written as DNA, the CDR3 is TGTGCCAGCAGTGTATCAGCGGGAGTCACAGATACGCAGTATTTT. Amino acid sequence: CASSVSAGVTDTQYF.

The count of this clone is one. The rearrangement uses TRBV5-6 and TRBJ1-2, with 7 bases matching TRBD1. The CDR3 totals 16 residues. The junction had 13 bases not matched to a gene; V was cut back by 0 bases and J by 8 bases. The germline V gene has CDR1 SGHDT and CDR2 YYEEEE. As DNA, the CDR3 is TGTGCCAGCAGCTTGGCCATGACAGGGCGCCGAGGGGGCTACACCTTC. It codes for CASSLAMTGRRGGYTF.

The J gene is TRBJ2-1, the V gene TRBV19; TRBD2 aligns across 11 bases. The germline CDR1 and CDR2 sequences are LNHDA and SQIVND (reference sequence). The CDR3 runs 18 residues. V gave up 5 bases and J gave up 7 bases; unmatched junction bases: 16. CDR3 residues: CASSVSLGGASGRNEQFF. CDR3 sequence (DNA): TGTGCCAGTAGTGTTAGTTTAGGCGGGGCTAGCGGGAGGAATGAGCAGTTCTTC.

This chain connects TRBV18 to TRBJ2-7; D tentatively reads TRBD1 or TRBD2 (5 bases each). Germline assignment: CDR1 KGHSH and CDR2 LQKENI. The CDR3 covers 15 residues. Deletions cut 3 bases from V and 3 bases from J, with 15 bases between. CDR3 in DNA: TGTGCCAGCTCACCTCCCGGGACGGGTTACTACGAGCAGTACTTC. This gives the protein CASSPPGTGYYEQYF.

This chain links TRBV25-1 with TRBJ2-7, with 9 bases lining up with TRBD1. V lost 9 bases, J lost 2 bases, and 5 bases stayed unmatched. Germline assignment: CDR1 MGHDK and CDR2 SYGVNS. The CDR3 spans 13 residues. The CDR3 DNA is TGTGCCAGGGGCCGGGACAGGGCCTACGAGCAGTACTTC. Residues: CARGRDRAYEQYF.

The V gene is TRBV11-2, the J gene TRBJ1-4; 11 bases match TRBD1. From germline, CDR1 is SGHAT and CDR2 FQNNGV. V gave up 5 bases and J gave up 6 bases; unmatched junction bases: 2. The CDR3 is 14 amino acids. CDR3 DNA sequence: TGTGCCAGCAGCCGGACAGGGGGCGATGAAAAACTGTTTTTT. This gives the protein CASSRTGGDEKLFF.

There are many counts of this clone. This chain connects TRBV7-8 to TRBJ1-2, with a weak D call TRBD1 (6 bases). Trimming left V 4 bases short and J 8 bases short, with 14 bases between. Germline V gives CDR1 SGHVS, CDR2 FQNEAQ. The CDR3 is 13 residues long. CDR3 region: CASSSQGPGGYTF. CDR3 DNA: TGTGCCAGCAGCTCGCAGGGGCCCGGGGGCTACACCTTC.

This clone was found a few times. The rearrangement joins TRBV28 to TRBJ1-4, with D unclear. The CDR3 is made up of 15 amino acids. Germline V gives CDR1 MDHEN, CDR2 SYDVKM. Trimming took off 5 bases at V and 4 bases at J, with 14 bases between the two ends. Here the CDR3 reads CASSLQTVNNEKLFF. The CDR3 DNA reads as TGTGCCAGCAGTCTCCAGACGGTGAATAATGAAAAACTGTTTTTT.

The chain combines TRBV7-2 with TRBJ2-2, with D possibly being TRBD1 (5 bases). Germline loops: CDR1 SGHTA, CDR2 FQGNSA. Trimming shortened V by 2 bases and J by 6 bases, and 19 bases separated the two germline ends. This CDR3 spans 17 amino acids. The CDR3 region is CASSLHSSRAGSGELFF. As DNA, the CDR3 is TGTGCCAGCAGCTTACACAGTAGTCGGGCAGGGTCCGGGGAGCTGTTTTTT. Full variable domain (rest looked up from reference TRBV7-2 and TRBJ2-2): GAGVSQSPSNKVTEKGKDVELRCDPISGHTALYWYRQSLGQGLEFLIYFQGNSAPDKSGLPSDRFSAERTGGSVSTLTIQRTQQEDSAVYLCASSLHSSRAGSGELFFGEGSRLTVL.

V is TRBV10-3 and J is TRBJ1-4, with 8 positions matching TRBD1. There are 15 residues in the CDR3. Unmatched junction bases numbered 7, after V lost 2 bases and J lost 8 bases. CDR1 and CDR2 from the germline V gene are ENHRY and SYGVKD. The CDR3 here is CAISEDTGGREKLFF. CDR3 DNA: TGTGCCATCAGTGAGGATACAGGGGGTAGAGAAAAACTGTTTTTT.

This rearrangement joins TRBV12-5 to TRBJ2-7; a weak D match, TRBD1 (5 bases). The CDR3 covers 17 residues. Germline values: CDR1 LGHNT, CDR2 FRNRAP. Trimming cost V 1 base and J 2 bases, with 18 bases left between them. This CDR3 is CASGLALSGKSTYEQYF. CDR3 bases: TGTGCTAGTGGTTTGGCTTTATCAGGGAAGTCGACCTACGAGCAGTACTTC. The whole variable domain, filled in from reference TRBV12-5 and TRBJ2-7, reads DARVTQTPRHKVTEMGQEVTMRCQPILGHNTVFWYRQTMMQGLELLAYFRNRAPLDDSGMPKDRFSAEMPDATLATLKIQPSEPRDSAVYFCASGLALSGKSTYEQYFGPGTRLTVT.

The chain links TRBV6-1 to TRBJ1-1, with a weak D call TRBD1 (6 bases). The CDR3 contains 14 residues. V was cut by 5 bases and J by 1 base, with 11 bases left in between. Germline V gene sequence: CDR1 MNHNS, CDR2 SASEGT. The CDR3 region is CASSKDRKNTEAFF. The CDR3 bases are TGTGCCAGCAGTAAAGACAGGAAGAACACTGAAGCTTTCTTT.

The chain employs TRBV15 and TRBJ2-1, with 8 nucleotides matching TRBD2. Germline trimming cut 4 bases from V and 4 bases from J; bases unmatched to any gene: 6. Germline CDR1 reads LNHNV; CDR2 reads YYDKDF (reference sequence). The CDR3 is 15 amino acids. CDR3 sequence reads: CATSKIAGRYNEQFF. CDR3 DNA: TGTGCCACCAGCAAGATAGCGGGAAGATACAATGAGCAGTTCTTC.

The V gene is TRBV6-1, the J gene TRBJ2-5, with 12 bases fitting TRBD2. The V gene's germline CDR1 is MNHNS and CDR2 SASEGT. V shed 6 bases, J shed 4 bases, and the junction held 6 bases outside the gene matches. This CDR3 is 15 amino acids long. The CDR3 DNA reads as TGTGCCAGCAGATCTCAACTAGCGGGAGGAGAGACCCAGTACTTC. Amino acid sequence: CASRSQLAGGETQYF.